Shown below are 32 T cell receptor beta chains from a single sample sequenced in a study of prognosis after radiotherapy for stage I lung cancer (dated by TCRdb to the early 2020s). Instrument on record: Illumina HiSeq 3000. Two rounds of multiplex PCR were used to amplify the TCR beta CDR3 region from genomic DNA. The first PCR round used primers specific to each TRBV and TRBJ gene, and the primer sequences were filed in Chinese patent CN105087789A. TCRdb itself trimmed the public reads at Q25 with fastp, ran MiXCR and retained productive beta chains. Each record represents a unique CDR3 protein, reported with the most common genes and DNA among its rows. For this sample there are about 21,000 distinct CDR3 sequences; 35% to 45% appear just once. The ten largest clones take up approximately 34% of the sample. Specimen: PBMCs, collected before or after stereotactic body radiation therapy (not recorded which). Source of these receptors: a donor over 45 with non-small cell lung cancer.

This clonotype was picked up many times. The V and J genes are TRBV11-2 and TRBJ2-5, with TRBD2 identical over 8 bases. CDR1 and CDR2 from the germline V gene are SGHAT and FQNNGV. Trimming removed 2 bases from V and 1 base from J; junction bases left unmatched: 6. This CDR3 region has 16 residues. The chain's CDR3 is CASSLPAGALQETQYF. CDR3 nucleotides: TGTGCCAGCAGCTTACCAGCGGGGGCGCTCCAAGAGACCCAGTACTTC.

This clonotype was counted at least ten times. The V call is TRBV7-9, the J call TRBJ1-2, with 11 bases lining up with TRBD1. Trimming took 2 bases from V and 3 from J; bases not matched to a gene: 8. Germline V CDR1 and CDR2: SEHNR, FQNEAQ (reference sequence). The CDR3 runs 17 residues. Here the CDR3 DNA reads TGTGCCAGCAGCTTAACTCCCAGGACAGGGGGCGACTATGGCTACACCTTC. This encodes CASSLTPRTGGDYGYTF.

This clonotype is medium-sized (0.01 to 0.1%) within its sample. CDR3: CASSLFRGSAYEQYF. Here the CDR3 DNA reads TGTGCCAGCAGCTTATTCCGGGGTTCGGCCTACGAGCAGTACTTC. The chain carries TRBV11-2 and TRBJ2-7; D is possibly TRBD2 (5 bases). Per the germline V gene, CDR1 is SGHAT and CDR2 is FQNNGV. V was shortened by 2 bases and J by 2 bases, with 13 bases between the two germline ends. The CDR3 has 15 residues.

The chain employs TRBV5-1 and TRBJ2-2; 11 bases agree with TRBD2. J gave up 3 bases and V 2 bases, and 3 bases lay outside the gene matches. Germline V lookup: CDR1 SGHRS, CDR2 YFSETQ. The CDR3 consists of 16 residues. The DNA for the CDR3 is TGCGCCAGCAGCTTCCTTAGCGGGAGGGACACCGGGGAGCTGTTTTTT. Encoded protein: CASSFLSGRDTGELFF. Combining the CDR3 with reference TRBV5-1 and TRBJ2-2 gives the whole variable domain KAGVTQTPRYLIKTRGQQVTLSCSPISGHRSVSWYQQTPGQGLQFLFEYFSETQRNKGNFPGRFSGRQFSNSRSEMNVSTLELGDSALYLCASSFLSGRDTGELFFGEGSRLTVL.

This clonotype was observed at least ten times. The J gene is TRBJ2-3, the V gene TRBV13; D remains ambiguous. The germline CDR1 and CDR2 sequences are PRHDT and FYEKMQ (reference sequence). V lost 0 bases, J lost 1 base, and 5 bases lay in between. This CDR3 comprises 14 residues. This CDR3 is CASSLGFGTDTQYF. CDR3 coding DNA: TGTGCCAGCAGCTTAGGCTTTGGCACAGATACGCAGTATTTT.

This clonotype was recorded many times. V gene TRBV24-1 combines with J gene TRBJ2-1; D remains unclear. There are 17 residues in the CDR3. Trimming stripped 3 bases from V and 1 base from J, with 15 bases between. The germline CDR1 and CDR2 sequences are KGHDR and SFDVKD. The CDR3 here is CATSDPQSAGSYNEQFF. As DNA, the CDR3 is TGTGCCACCAGTGATCCGCAATCGGCAGGTTCCTACAATGAGCAGTTCTTC.

This clonotype was seen repeatedly, ten times or more. This sequence joins TRBV6-2 or TRBV6-3 and TRBJ2-3, with TRBD2 matching 11 bases. The length of the CDR3 is 15 residues. Germline assignment: CDR1 MNHEY and CDR2 SVGEGT. J lost 4 bases, V lost 2 bases, and 2 bases had no gene match. The CDR3 coding sequence is TGTGCCAGCAGTTACGTAGCGGGAGGGGCAGATACGCAGTATTTT. Protein: CASSYVAGGADTQYF.

This clonotype was seen only a few times. The chain links TRBV7-9 to TRBJ2-1, with D possibly matching TRBD2 (5 bases). The CDR3 sequence is 15 residues long. Germline V gives CDR1 SEHNR, CDR2 FQNEAQ (reference sequence). Between the trimmed V and J ends, which lost 7 bases and 2 bases, there was a span of 15 bases. CDR3 nucleotide sequence: TGTGCCAGCATCCAAGAGCGGAAGACCTACAATGAGCAGTTCTTC. Translating it yields CASIQERKTYNEQFF.

Only a few counts were recorded for this clonotype. This may arise from a read error, as a much more abundant clone is one base away. In DNA, the CDR3 is TGTGCCAGCACCGTAGTGGGACTAGAGACCCAGTACTTC. As protein: CASTVVGLETQYF. The chain carries TRBV28 and TRBJ2-5; possibly TRBD2 for D (6 bases). Germline CDR1 and CDR2: MDHEN and SYDVKM. V was shortened by 7 bases and J by 4 bases, with 13 bases between the two germline ends. The CDR3 contains 13 residues.

This clonotype was counted a single time. The chain couples TRBV6-2 or TRBV6-3 to TRBJ2-1; 14 bases match TRBD2. Germline CDR1 is MNHEY and CDR2 is SVGEGT. V lost 6 bases, J lost 8 bases, and 12 bases stayed unmatched. The length of the CDR3 is 17 residues. In nucleotides, the CDR3 is TGTGCCAGCAGAAAGGGGGCCGGGACTAGCGGGAGTCATGAGCAGTTCTTC. This gives the protein CASRKGAGTSGSHEQFF.

This clonotype ranks as medium-sized. The chain joins TRBV13 to TRBJ2-2, with 10 nucleotides matching TRBD2. The CDR3 has 16 amino acids. The V and J ends lost 3 bases and 4 bases, in that order; junction bases with no gene match: 5. Germline V gene lookup returns CDR1 PRHDT and CDR2 FYEKMQ (reference sequence). The CDR3, as DNA: TGTGCCAGCAGCTTGAGTCTAGCGGGAGCCACCGGGGAGCTGTTTTTT. It specifies CASSLSLAGATGELFF. Based on the CDR3 plus reference TRBV13 and TRBJ2-2, the full variable domain is AAGVIQSPRHLIKEKRETATLKCYPIPRHDTVYWYQQGPGQDPQFLISFYEKMQSDKGSIPDRFSAQQFSDYHSELNMSSLELGDSALYFCASSLSLAGATGELFFGEGSRLTVL.

This clonotype was counted many times. The chain recombines TRBV20-1 with TRBJ2-7; 8 bases align to TRBD2. The CDR3 is 15 amino acids. V shed 6 bases, J shed 5 bases, and the junction held 15 bases outside the gene matches. Germline CDR1 and CDR2: DFQATT and SNEGSKA (reference sequence). In DNA form, the CDR3 reads TGCAGTGCGGTGGGGTCGGGAGGGCCTATGAACGAGCAGTACTTC. Amino acids: CSAVGSGGPMNEQYF.

In its sample, this clonotype is medium-sized. V is TRBV20-1 and J is TRBJ2-1; maybe TRBD2 (7 bases). Germline-derived CDR1 and CDR2 are DFQATT and SNEGSKA (reference sequence). Deletions cut 0 bases from V and 5 bases from J, with 14 bases between. This CDR3 region has 15 residues. The CDR3 DNA reads TGCAGTGCTAGAGATACCGAGCGGGACAACAATGAGCAGTTCTTC. The encoded protein is CSARDTERDNNEQFF.

To note about this clonotype: A much larger clone differs from this one at a single base, so this may be a read error. V gene TRBV20-1 combines with J gene TRBJ2-5; D might be TRBD2 (6 bases). The germline V gene has CDR1 DFQATT and CDR2 SNEGSKA (reference sequence). The CDR3 length is 13 residues. V was pared by 0 bases and J by 4 bases, with 9 bases between. The CDR3 nucleotides are TGCAGTGCTAGAGATGGCGGGGTAGAGACCCAGTACTTC. Amino acids: CSARDGGVETQYF.

With respect to this clonotype: Possible read error: a much larger clone is one base away. This rearrangement joins TRBV28 to TRBJ2-1, with 10 bases aligning to TRBD2. Germline V gene sequence: CDR1 MDHEN, CDR2 SYDVKM. CDR3 length: 16 residues. Trimming took 4 bases from V and 6 from J; bases not matched to a gene: 9. CDR3 DNA: TGTGCCAGCAGTTCTACTAGCGGGATCTTGAGCAATGAGCAGTTCTTC. Translating it yields CASSSTSGILSNEQFF.

As regards this clonotype: The junction differs from germline at one of its ends, possibly a read error. V gene TRBV14 combines with J gene TRBJ2-2; D is unclear. The CDR3 consists of 16 residues. CDR1 SGHDN and CDR2 FVKESK come from the germline V gene. This CDR3 is CSSSPRSAGVTGELFF. DNA of the CDR3: TGTTCCAGCAGCCCAAGGTCGGCAGGAGTGACCGGGGAGCTGTTTTTT.

The sample holds many counts of this clonotype. The chain carries TRBV10-3 and TRBJ2-3; 7 bases are a match to TRBD2. This CDR3 region has 16 residues. J gave up 2 bases and V 6 bases, and 11 bases lay outside the gene matches. The V gene's germline CDR1 is ENHRY and CDR2 SYGVKD. The CDR3 DNA reads TGTGCCATCAGCCGCCAGAGCGGGACTAACACAGATACGCAGTATTTT. This gives the protein CAISRQSGTNTDTQYF.

Of note for this clonotype: This likely stems from a read error, as it lies one base from a far larger clone. The chain joins TRBV6-1 to TRBJ2-7, with D possibly being TRBD1 (6 bases). V was shortened by 7 bases and J by 3 bases, with 10 bases between the two germline ends. This CDR3 is built from 12 residues. In germline, CDR1 is MNHNS, CDR2 SASEGT. The CDR3 coding sequence is TGTGCCAGCATTTGGGACAACTACGAGCAGTACTTC. Translating gives CASIWDNYEQYF.

This clonotype appeared many times. The J gene is TRBJ2-2, the V gene TRBV4-3; 7 nucleotides align to TRBD2. The CDR3 loop spans 15 amino acids. V lost 0 bases, J lost 5 bases, and 3 bases stayed unmatched. The V gene's germline CDR1 is LGHNA and CDR2 YSLEER. CDR3 bases: TGCGCCAGCAGCCAAGACGGTAGCGGGACCGGGGAGCTGTTTTTT. Protein product: CASSQDGSGTGELFF.

The chain uses TRBV6-2 or TRBV6-3 and TRBJ1-3, with no clear D. The length of the CDR3 is 16 residues. CDR1 is MNHEY and CDR2 is SVGEGT in the germline V gene. The ends were cut back, 0 bases at V and 0 bases at J, with 9 bases in the middle. CDR3 DNA: TGTGCCAGCAGTTACTCAGCATACGGCTCTGGAAACACCATATATTTT. It translates to CASSYSAYGSGNTIYF.

This CDR3 reads CASSLDSLNTEAFF. The DNA for the CDR3 is TGCGCCAGCAGCTTGGACAGCCTGAACACTGAAGCTTTCTTT. The chain joins TRBV5-1 to TRBJ1-1; D is unresolved. The V gene's germline CDR1 is SGHRS and CDR2 YFSETQ. Trimming cost V 0 bases and J 0 bases, with 6 bases left between them. The CDR3 is made up of 14 amino acids.

The chain links TRBV12-3 or TRBV12-4 to TRBJ2-7, with 10 bases aligning to TRBD2. V lost 10 bases to trimming and J lost 6 bases; unmatched junction nucleotides: 15. This CDR3 contains 15 residues. This CDR3 is CAIITSGTSVSEQYF. CDR3 nucleotides: TGTGCCATCATTACCTCCGGGACTAGCGTGAGCGAGCAGTACTTC.

This clonotype was detected many times. The rearrangement links TRBV5-8 to TRBJ1-5; TRBD1 agrees at 7 bases. The CDR3 consists of 15 residues. The ends lost 4 bases at V and 7 bases at J; junction bases unmatched: 11. The V gene's germline CDR1 is SGHTS and CDR2 YDEGEE. The CDR3 reads CASSAYRGNQQPQHF. For the CDR3, the DNA is TGTGCCAGCAGCGCCTACAGGGGCAATCAGCAGCCCCAGCATTTT.

A note on this clonotype: A much larger clone lies one base from this, so it may be a read error. The rearrangement links TRBV9 to TRBJ2-5; D is unclear. This CDR3 has 14 amino acids. Germline-derived CDR1 and CDR2 are SGDLS and YYNGEE. Trimming removed 2 bases at V and 2 bases at J, with 10 bases between. CDR3 coding DNA: TGTGCCAGCAGCGTGGCCTGGCTACAAGAGACCCAGTACTTC. This sequence encodes CASSVAWLQETQYF.

This clonotype was counted a few times. This clone may be a read error of a much larger clone one base away. The rearrangement joins TRBV6-2 or TRBV6-3 to TRBJ2-5; the match to TRBD2 covers 13 bases. The CDR3 loop spans 18 amino acids. The germline gives CDR1 MNHEY, CDR2 SVGEGT. The V gene end was trimmed by 10 bases and the J gene end by 1 base; junction bases not matched to a gene: 15. CDR3 in DNA: TGTGCCAACATGCTTGGGACTAGCGGGATAAGTGTCCAAGAGACCCAGTACTTC. Encoded protein: CANMLGTSGISVQETQYF.

This clonotype was recorded at least ten times. V and J are TRBV9 and TRBJ1-6; D remains ambiguous. This CDR3 comprises 15 residues. Trimming took 2 bases from V and 4 from J, leaving 10 bases between them. Looked up from germline, CDR1 is SGDLS and CDR2 is YYNGEE. CDR3 nucleotides: TGTGCCAGCAGCGTCGGCACAACTTATAATTCACCCCTCCACTTT. Its translation is CASSVGTTYNSPLHF. Together with reference TRBV9 and TRBJ1-6, the CDR3 gives the full variable domain: DSGVTQTPKHLITATGQRVTLRCSPRSGDLSVYWYQQSLDQGLQFLIQYYNGEERAKGNILERFSAQQFPDLHSELNLSSLELGDSALYFCASSVGTTYNSPLHFGNGTRLTVT.

The table lists this clonotype with many counts. V gene TRBV2 combines with J gene TRBJ2-3; either TRBD1 or TRBD2 may supply D (6 bases each). Germline V lookup: CDR1 SNHLY, CDR2 FYNNEI. The CDR3 extends over 17 amino acids. The V gene lost 5 bases and the J gene lost 4 bases, with 22 bases spanning the gap. In DNA, the CDR3 is TGTGCCAGCAGTTCCCTAGGGGGGTTGAGTAGTGCAGATACGCAGTATTTT. It yields the protein CASSSLGGLSSADTQYF.

Many counts were recorded for this clonotype. This chain links TRBV12-5 with TRBJ2-2; D remains unclear. Germline V gene data show CDR1 as LGHNT and CDR2 as FRNRAP. CDR3 length: 11 amino acids. V was pared by 4 bases and J by 7 bases, with 4 bases between. The DNA for the CDR3 is TGTGCTAGTGGTTCTATCGGGGAGCTGTTTTTT. Amino acid sequence: CASGSIGELFF. Combining the CDR3 with reference TRBV12-5 and TRBJ2-2 gives the whole variable domain DARVTQTPRHKVTEMGQEVTMRCQPILGHNTVFWYRQTMMQGLELLAYFRNRAPLDDSGMPKDRFSAEMPDATLATLKIQPSEPRDSAVYFCASGSIGELFFGEGSRLTVL.

In its sample, this clonotype was seen many times. The rearrangement joins TRBV2 to TRBJ2-7, with TRBD2 matching over 11 bases. The germline V gene has CDR1 SNHLY and CDR2 FYNNEI. V gave up 2 bases and J gave up 2 bases; unmatched junction bases: 2. This CDR3 has 15 amino acids. DNA for the CDR3: TGTGCCAGCAGTGAATCTAGCGGGAGGACCTACGAGCAGTACTTC. Amino acid sequence: CASSESSGRTYEQYF. The full variable domain, in which reference TRBV2 and TRBJ2-7 provide the parts outside the CDR3, is EPEVTQTPSHQVTQMGQEVILRCVPISNHLYFYWYRQILGQKVEFLVSFYNNEISEKSEIFDDQFSVERPDGSNFTLKIRSTKLEDSAMYFCASSESSGRTYEQYFGPGTRLTVT.

CDR3 nucleotide sequence: TGTGCCATCAGCCCCCGCGGGGAGGGCAATCAGCCCCAGCATTTT. It is translated as CAISPRGEGNQPQHF. The V gene is TRBV10-3, the J gene TRBJ1-5; D is undetermined. Trimming cost V 6 bases and J 2 bases, with 14 bases left between them. The CDR3 has 15 amino acids. Germline V gene lookup returns CDR1 ENHRY and CDR2 SYGVKD.

The chain joins TRBV19 to TRBJ2-7, with D maybe TRBD1 (7 bases). This CDR3 contains 15 residues. V was trimmed by 1 base and J by 3 bases, leaving 13 bases between them. Germline loops: CDR1 LNHDA, CDR2 SQIVND (reference sequence). Written as DNA, the CDR3 is TGTGCCAGTAGTATAGCAGGGGGAGCGGGCTACGAGCAGTACTTC. Amino acids: CASSIAGGAGYEQYF.

On this clonotype: A much bigger clone sits one base away, suggesting this may be a read error. This chain uses TRBV20-1 with TRBJ1-1; 9 nucleotides align to TRBD1. V lost 6 bases, J lost 3 bases, and 8 bases stayed unmatched. Germline values: CDR1 DFQATT, CDR2 SNEGSKA (reference sequence). The CDR3 is made up of 14 amino acids. The CDR3 DNA reads as TGCAGTGCCATACGGACAGGGGCCTACACTGAAGCTTTCTTT. Translated: CSAIRTGAYTEAFF.